This TCR beta chain is drawn from a study of Graves' ophthalmopathy and Graves' hyperthyroidism. Study details: Hyperthyroidism is called stable when no ophthalmopathy develops within 18 months of follow-up. Study-level points and caveats: Most expanded clonotypes from thyroid (those above 0.001 frequency) were also found in blood.

This clonotype was seen at least ten times. Its antigen is undetermined. The TCR beta CDR3 regions underwent amplification from RNA transcripts. Second-round multiplex PCR came after first-round RT-PCR with HTBI primers. TCRdb independently ran MiXCR on the multiplex PCR reads; one entry per CDR3 protein. The sample contains 500,000 to 700,000 distinct CDR3 sequences, 35% to 40% of which appear only once. Other autoimmune diseases, uncontrolled infections, pregnancy or lactation excluded patients from enrollment. Symptoms, serum thyroxine and TRAb, thyroid ultrasound, and orbital computed tomography formed the diagnostic basis. Germline CDR1 SQVTM, CDR2 ANQGSEA. Between the trimmed V and J ends, which lost 0 bases and 2 bases, there was a span of 13 bases. There are 15 residues in the CDR3.

V gene TRBV29-1 combines with J gene TRBJ1-2, with D tentatively TRBD1 (6 bases). This TCR was recovered from an adult man with Graves' hyperthyroidism. Specimen: peripheral blood or thyroid tissue (not recorded which). The CDR3 bases are TGCAGCGTTGAAGATCGACAGGACCTAAACTATGGCTACACCTTC. This translates into CSVEDRQDLNYGYTF.